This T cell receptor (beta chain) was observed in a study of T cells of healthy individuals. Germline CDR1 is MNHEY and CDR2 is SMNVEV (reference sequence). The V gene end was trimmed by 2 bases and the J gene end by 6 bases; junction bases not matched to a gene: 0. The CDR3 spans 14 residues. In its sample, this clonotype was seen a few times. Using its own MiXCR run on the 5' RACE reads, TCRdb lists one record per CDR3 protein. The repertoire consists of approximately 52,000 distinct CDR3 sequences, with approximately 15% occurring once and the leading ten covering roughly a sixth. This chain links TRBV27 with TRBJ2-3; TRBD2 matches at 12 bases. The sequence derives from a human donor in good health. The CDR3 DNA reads TGTGCCAGCAGTTTACTAGCGGGAGGGGATACGCAGTATTTT. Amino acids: CASSLLAGGDTQYF.